Below, 22 T cell receptor beta chains from the same sample are listed, as sequenced in a study of blood T cell repertoires in COVID-19. Using immunoSEQ multiplex PCR, the repertoire was profiled, and TCRdb retains in-frame clones only, with some absent. This table holds fewer than 350,000 clones, 75% to 95% found once. Sequenced: peripheral blood. The receptor set was obtained from a woman aged 25 to 45 with COVID-19, enrolled during active disease.

The CDR3 coding sequence is TGTGCCAGAAGCTTGGCCCGCACGGGGACTAGAGGCACGCAGTATTTT. It specifies CARSLARTGTRGTQYF. The chain links TRBV5-3 to TRBJ2-3, with 8 bases identical to TRBD2. TRBV5-3 is flagged as an ORF with uncertain function. Unmatched junction bases numbered 12, after V lost 0 bases and J lost 9 bases. The length of the CDR3 is 16 residues.

This chain connects TRBV6-5 to TRBJ2-7; 8 bases align to TRBD1. The germline CDR1 and CDR2 sequences are MNHEY and SVGAGI. V was clipped by 0 bases and J by 5 bases; unmatched bases: 9. The CDR3 length is 16 residues. As DNA, the CDR3 is TGTGCCAGCAGTTACTCAATCAGGGGGCAGGGCCACGAGCAGTACTTC. Its translation is CASSYSIRGQGHEQYF.

The V call is TRBV7-2, the J call TRBJ2-2; D is undetermined. Germline V CDR1 and CDR2: SGHTA, FQGNSA. This CDR3 spans 15 amino acids. Trimming shortened V by 5 bases and J by 2 bases, and 12 bases separated the two germline ends. The CDR3 region is CASSVQTANTGELFF. Here the CDR3 DNA reads TGTGCCAGCAGCGTACAAACAGCCAACACCGGGGAGCTGTTTTTT. The full variable domain, with the rest looked up from reference TRBV7-2 and TRBJ2-2, is GAGVSQSPSNKVTEKGKDVELRCDPISGHTALYWYRQSLGQGLEFLIYFQGNSAPDKSGLPSDRFSAERTGGSVSTLTIQRTQQEDSAVYLCASSVQTANTGELFFGEGSRLTVL.

Written as DNA, the CDR3 is TGCAGCGCCGCAGACTCCTATGGCTACACCTTC. Translating gives CSAADSYGYTF. The chain links TRBV29-1 to TRBJ1-2, with D unresolved. Trimming left V 7 bases short and J 4 bases short, with 10 bases between. This CDR3 comprises 11 residues. The germline V gene encodes CDR1 SQVTM and CDR2 ANQGSEA.

V and J are TRBV28 and TRBJ2-1; no clear D. Trimming took 1 base from V and 13 from J, leaving 8 bases between them. Germline values: CDR1 MDHEN, CDR2 SYDVKM. This CDR3 has 11 amino acids. The CDR3 nucleotides read TGTGCCAGCAGTTTATACGGGTCCCAGTTCTTC. It yields the protein CASSLYGSQFF.

This clone has just one count. This chain joins TRBV12-5 and TRBJ2-7; TRBD2 matches at 8 bases. V lost 3 bases to trimming and J lost 7 bases; unmatched junction nucleotides: 23. In germline, CDR1 is LGHNT, CDR2 FRNRAP. This CDR3 has 19 residues. This chain's CDR3 is CASGFGTYPGLAGLKEQYF. Written as DNA, the CDR3 is TGTGCTAGTGGTTTTGGTACCTACCCCGGGCTAGCGGGTTTAAAGGAGCAGTACTTC.

CDR3 region: CASSVTGGVSYNSPLHF. DNA of the CDR3: TGTGCCAGCAGCGTGACAGGGGGGGTCTCCTATAATTCACCCCTCCACTTT. This rearrangement joins TRBV9 to TRBJ1-6; 9 nucleotides line up with TRBD1. There are 17 residues in the CDR3. Germline-derived CDR1 and CDR2 are SGDLS and YYNGEE. The ends lost 2 bases at V and 0 bases at J; junction bases unmatched: 3.

As to this clone: One end of the junction fails to match germline, which may point to a read error. The rearrangement links TRBV3-1 (or the pseudogene TRBV3-2) to TRBJ2-2; maybe TRBD2 (7 bases). This CDR3 is 16 amino acids long. Germline values: CDR1 LGHDT, CDR2 YNNKEL (reference sequence). The CDR3 reads CTSSLRRGGDTGELFF. DNA of the CDR3: TGTACCAGCAGCCTGCGGCGAGGGGGGGACACCGGGGAGCTGTTTTTT.

This sequence joins TRBV29-1 and TRBJ1-3, with a tentative D call TRBD1 (6 bases). CDR1 and CDR2 from the germline V gene are SQVTM and ANQGSEA. The CDR3 length is 13 residues. The CDR3 here is CRGQQGPGNTIYF. DNA for the CDR3: TGCAGGGGTCAACAGGGCCCTGGAAACACCATATATTTT.

The chain joins TRBV7-9 to TRBJ2-1; D might be TRBD2 (6 bases). The germline gives CDR1 SEHNR, CDR2 FQNEAQ (reference sequence). The CDR3 extends over 17 amino acids. Trimming took off 5 bases at V and 2 bases at J, with 19 bases between the two ends. CDR3 sequence: CASSVGLWGVTYNEQFF. The CDR3 nucleotides read TGTGCCAGCAGCGTGGGCCTATGGGGGGTCACCTACAATGAGCAGTTCTTC.

This clone was seen a single time. The chain carries TRBV7-6 and TRBJ2-3; 9 bases are a match to TRBD2. V shed 1 base, J shed 4 bases, and the junction held 3 bases outside the gene matches. The CDR3 runs 15 residues. Germline V gene data show CDR1 as SGHVS and CDR2 as FNYEAQ. The CDR3 nucleotides are TGTGCCAGCAGCTTAGGGGCTAGCGGGGCAGATACGCAGTATTTT. Translated, it gives CASSLGASGADTQYF. Together with reference TRBV7-6 and TRBJ2-3, the CDR3 gives the full variable domain: GAGVSQSPRYKVTKRGQDVALRCDPISGHVSLYWYRQALGQGPEFLTYFNYEAQQDKSGLPNDRFSAERPEGSISTLTIQRTEQRDSAMYRCASSLGASGADTQYFGPGTRLTVL.

The rearrangement links TRBV7-4 to TRBJ2-3; TRBD2 matches 12 bases. The length of the CDR3 is 19 residues. Germline V gene data show CDR1 as SGHVT and CDR2 as SQSDAQ. V lost 8 bases and J lost 0; bases outside the gene matches: 15. DNA of the CDR3: TGTGCCAGCCCCCCGTGTGGGACTAGCGGGTCCCCTAGCACAGATACGCAGTATTTT. This codes for CASPPCGTSGSPSTDTQYF.

The chain joins TRBV5-1 to TRBJ1-1; a possible D gene is TRBD1 (5 bases). The CDR3 loop spans 13 amino acids. V lost 1 base and J 6 bases, leaving 10 bases between the germline ends. Germline loops: CDR1 SGHRS, CDR2 YFSETQ. For the CDR3, the DNA is TGCGCCAGCAGCTTGTCTCAGGGCGCTGAAGCTTTCTTT. It encodes CASSLSQGAEAFF.

This chain uses TRBV2 with TRBJ1-5; D possibly corresponds to TRBD1 (5 bases). CDR3 length: 13 residues. Trimming pared 6 bases from V and 3 bases from J, leaving 9 bases between. Germline assignment: CDR1 SNHLY and CDR2 FYNNEI. CDR3 in DNA: TGTGCCAGCAGGGGGGGTACCAATCAGCCCCAGCATTTT. Protein sequence: CASRGGTNQPQHF.

This clone was counted a single time. The chain links TRBV4-1 to TRBJ2-7, with D maybe TRBD1 (6 bases). The germline gives CDR1 MGHRA, CDR2 YSYEKL. The V end was cut by 0 bases, the J end by 2 bases, with 11 bases between. This CDR3 has 15 residues. CDR3 residues: CASSQDRDNPYEQYF. CDR3 nucleotides: TGCGCCAGCAGCCAAGATAGGGACAACCCCTACGAGCAGTACTTC.

The chain employs TRBV24-1 and TRBJ1-1, with TRBD1 identical over 9 bases. Germline CDR1 KGHDR, CDR2 SFDVKD. The V and J ends lost 4 bases and 1 base, in that order; junction bases with no gene match: 6. The CDR3 is made up of 16 amino acids. DNA for the CDR3: TGTGCCACCAGTGAGGGACAGGGAGGTAAGAACACTGAAGCTTTCTTT. Protein: CATSEGQGGKNTEAFF.

The V and J genes are TRBV7-3 and TRBJ2-4, with 9 bases lining up with TRBD1. The ends lost 5 bases at V and 1 base at J; junction bases unmatched: 9. CDR3 length equals 17 residues. Looked up from germline, CDR1 is SGHTA and CDR2 is FQGTGA. The CDR3 here is CASSTGTGLNAKNIQYF. CDR3 in DNA: TGTGCCAGCAGCACCGGGACAGGGTTAAATGCCAAAAACATTCAGTACTTC.

The chain employs TRBV3-1 (or the pseudogene TRBV3-2) and TRBJ2-1, with 8 bases identical to TRBD2. V dropped 3 bases and J dropped 10; count of bases not matched to a gene: 17. There are 17 residues in the CDR3. The germline V gene encodes CDR1 LGHDT and CDR2 YNNKEL (reference sequence). Here the CDR3 DNA reads TGTGCCAGCAGCCAGATTTCGGGAGGGCCTCCGTCATGGGAGCAGTTCTTC. Its translation: CASSQISGGPPSWEQFF.

This clone turned up a few times. The chain employs TRBV2 and TRBJ2-2; TRBD2 matches 9 bases. V lost 4 bases and J lost 3; bases outside the gene matches: 0. CDR3 length: 14 residues. Germline assignment: CDR1 SNHLY and CDR2 FYNNEI. The CDR3: CASSVAGDTGELFF. CDR3 nucleotides: TGTGCCAGCAGTGTAGCGGGAGACACCGGGGAGCTGTTTTTT.

The chain uses TRBV12-3 or TRBV12-4 and TRBJ2-7, with unresolved D. The CDR3 loop spans 13 amino acids. V lost 6 bases, J lost 0 bases, and 9 bases lay in between. CDR3 sequence (DNA): TGTGCCAGCAGATCGTCGGGCTCCTACGAGCAGTACTTC. Encoded protein: CASRSSGSYEQYF.

The rearrangement links TRBV4-3 to TRBJ1-6, with 9 bases identical to TRBD1. The CDR3 consists of 17 residues. V dropped 0 bases and J dropped 7; count of bases not matched to a gene: 7. CDR1 is LGHNA and CDR2 is YSLEER in the germline V gene. The CDR3 here is CASSQDSGQGRNSPLHF. The CDR3 DNA follows: TGCGCCAGCAGCCAAGACTCGGGACAGGGACGAAATTCACCCCTCCACTTT.

The J gene is TRBJ2-7, the V gene TRBV19; no definite D call. From germline, CDR1 is LNHDA and CDR2 SQIVND (reference sequence). This CDR3 is 14 amino acids long. The V gene lost 5 bases and the J gene lost 0 bases, with 11 bases spanning the gap. This CDR3 is CASSLHINSYEQYF. CDR3 nucleotide sequence: TGTGCCAGTAGTCTCCACATAAACTCCTACGAGCAGTACTTC.